Listed here are 12 T cell receptor beta chains from one sample, sequenced in a study of beta chain features in type 1 diabetes. The isolated RNA, all of it, was reverse transcribed, so expressed TCRB transcripts were what got sequenced. TCRdb's copy holds only in-frame clones and misses some; the assay was immunoSEQ multiplex PCR. The top ten hold 0.022% of the sample, which has 680,000 or so clones, 13% seen once. The antigens for these receptors are not known. Study outcomes and limitations: Shortening of TCRB CDR3s, moderate but significant, appeared in all four CD4+ subsets of Type 1 diabetes patients.

The sample was naive CD4+ T cells from blood. The receptors come from a young man with type 1 diabetes.

This clone has just a few counts. The CDR3: CASSTTSGANNEKLFF. CDR3 nucleotide sequence: TGTGCCAGTAGTACTACCTCAGGGGCCAATAATGAAAAACTGTTTTTT. The chain couples TRBV19 to TRBJ1-4; D is possibly TRBD1 (6 bases). The CDR3 runs 16 residues. V was shortened by 4 bases and J by 4 bases, with 16 bases between the two germline ends. Per germline, CDR1 LNHDA and CDR2 SQIVND (reference sequence).

The gene calls are TRBV9 and TRBJ2-6; TRBD2 aligns across 8 bases. Germline lookup yields CDR1 SGDLS and CDR2 YYNGEE. This CDR3 is built from 18 residues. Trimming took 4 bases from V and 3 from J; bases not matched to a gene: 12. CDR3 sequence (DNA): TGTGCCAGCAGCCTCAGACGGGGAGCGGGGGATGGGGCCAACGTCCTGACTTTC. Residues: CASSLRRGAGDGANVLTF.

This clone occurred a few times. V is TRBV12-5 and J is TRBJ2-1; D gene uncertain. Germline CDR1 and CDR2: LGHNT and FRNRAP. The ends were cut back, 5 bases at V and 8 bases at J, with 10 bases in the middle. CDR3 length equals 12 residues. CDR3 in DNA: TGTGCTAGTGGTGGAAATAGCCATGAGCAGTTCTTC. Translation gives CASGGNSHEQFF.

In this sample, this clone turned up a few times. V is TRBV28 and J is TRBJ1-1; 9 bases line up with TRBD1. Germline V gives CDR1 MDHEN, CDR2 SYDVKM. V shed 6 bases and J 3 bases; nucleotides not matched to a gene: 5. The CDR3 contains 14 residues. The CDR3 DNA reads TGTGCCAGCAGCCCCGGGACAGGGTACACTGAAGCTTTCTTT. Protein product: CASSPGTGYTEAFF.

The chain has TRBV25-1 and TRBJ1-6, with D unclear. Per the germline V gene, CDR1 is MGHDK and CDR2 is SYGVNS. V dropped 4 bases and J dropped 1 base, with 11 bases sitting between them. This CDR3 region has 16 residues. CDR3 region: CASSGHGSSYNSPLHF. The CDR3 DNA reads as TGTGCCAGCAGTGGACACGGGAGTTCCTATAATTCACCCCTCCACTTT.

The V gene is TRBV7-3, the J gene TRBJ2-7; perhaps TRBD2 as D (7 bases). Germline V gives CDR1 SGHTA, CDR2 FQGTGA. The V and J ends lost 7 bases and 7 bases respectively, with 17 bases between them. This CDR3 has 13 amino acids. In DNA form, the CDR3 reads TGTGCCAGCACCGCAGGCGGGGGCGGAGAGCAGTACTTC. As protein: CASTAGGGGEQYF.

J is TRBJ1-2 and V is TRBV7-2; 7 positions agree with TRBD1. Trimming at V came to 2 bases and at J to 3 bases, leaving 3 bases not matched to a gene. From germline, CDR1 is SGHTA and CDR2 FQGNSA. The length of the CDR3 is 14 residues. The CDR3 loop is CASSLYGQDYGYTF. CDR3 nucleotides: TGTGCCAGCAGCTTATACGGACAGGACTATGGCTACACCTTC.

As concerns this clone: Other DNA sequences within the sample encode an identical CDR3. V and J are TRBV30 and TRBJ1-1; D is unclear. Trimming took 0 bases from V and 6 from J, leaving 5 bases between them. The CDR3 sequence is 11 residues long. Germline assignment: CDR1 GTSNPN and CDR2 SVGIG (reference sequence). The CDR3 nucleotides are TGTGCCTGGAGTGTTAGGGCTGAAGCTTTCTTT. Its protein product is CAWSVRAEAFF.

V is TRBV4-1 and J is TRBJ1-2; D gene unclear. CDR1 and CDR2 (germline): MGHRA, YSYEKL. V lost 0 bases to trimming and J lost 2 bases, with 13 bases between them. The CDR3 contains 16 residues. In DNA, the CDR3 is TGCGCCAGCAGCCAAGAGGGCACCTATGGGAACTATGGCTACACCTTC. This gives the protein CASSQEGTYGNYGYTF.

There are a few counts of this clone. The V and J genes are TRBV5-6 and TRBJ2-3, with D uncertain. Trimming shortened V by 0 bases and J by 1 base, and 6 bases separated the two germline ends. This CDR3 has 14 amino acids. Germline CDR1 and CDR2: SGHDT and YYEEEE. The CDR3 sequence: CASSLVGRTDTQYF. Written as DNA, the CDR3 is TGTGCCAGCAGCTTGGTGGGTCGCACAGATACGCAGTATTTT.

This clone was found a few times. CDR3 nucleotide sequence: TGTGCCAGCGGGTGGGGGCAGTTGAACACTGAAGCTTTCTTT. Translated, it gives CASGWGQLNTEAFF. The chain uses TRBV2 and TRBJ1-1; D perhaps matches TRBD1 (6 bases). The CDR3 loop spans 14 amino acids. Trimming removed 8 bases from V and 0 bases from J, with 13 bases in between. The V gene's germline CDR1 is SNHLY and CDR2 FYNNEI.

The CDR3 reads CAWSQTGIEAFF. The CDR3 DNA is TGTGCCTGGAGCCAGACAGGCATTGAAGCTTTCTTT. This chain connects TRBV30 to TRBJ1-1; D might be TRBD1 (6 bases). The CDR3 is 12 amino acids. Looked up from germline, CDR1 is GTSNPN and CDR2 is SVGIG (reference sequence). V lost 3 bases, J lost 7 bases, and 12 bases lay in between.